The rows below give T cell receptor beta chains drawn from one sample of a study of blood T cells in healthy people across ages. Each CDR3 protein is one row after TCRdb ran MiXCR on the 5' RACE reads. The table includes approximately 1.5 million distinct CDR3 sequences, about 45% detected once. The sequencing input was blood. The receptors originated from a young woman in good health. Each CDR3 is given with its conserved first and last residue. D genes are given only for firm matches. The listing skips clone size in some rows; elsewhere it reads once, few, many or a size class.

j_call | v_call | clone_size | d_call | cdr3_nt | cdr3_aa
TRBJ2-1 | TRBV5-1 | - | - | TGCGCCAGCAGCTTTGATGGCGGAGGCGAGCAGTTCTTC | CASSFDGGGEQFF
TRBJ1-5 | TRBV7-9 | - | - | TGTCCCAGCAGCTCAAACGGCAGATTCAATCAGCCCCAGCATTTT | CPSSSNGRFNQPQHF
TRBJ2-7 | TRBV30 | - | - | TGTGCCTGGAAGGGGAACTCCTACGAGCAGTACTTC | CAWKGNSYEQYF
TRBJ2-1 | TRBV27 | - | - | TGTGCCAGCAGTTTCGGGAAGTACAATGAGCAGTTCTTC | CASSFGKYNEQFF
TRBJ2-7 | TRBV4-1 | - | - | TGCGCCAGCAGCCAAGAACTAGCAAACTACGAGCAGTACTTC | CASSQELANYEQYF
TRBJ2-7 | TRBV7-6 | few | - | TGTGCCAGCAGCTTTGGCGGGACAGCGTCCTACGAGCAGTACTTC | CASSFGGTASYEQYF
TRBJ1-5 | TRBV28 | few | TRBD1 | TGTGCCAGCAGCCCCTCAGACAGGGGGTATCAGCCCCAGCATTTT | CASSPSDRGYQPQHF
TRBJ2-1 | TRBV7-3 | few | - | TGTGCCAGCAGCATAGAGGGCTACAATGAGCAGTTCTTC | CASSIEGYNEQFF
TRBJ2-5 | TRBV12-3/TRBV12-4 | few | - | TGTGCCAGCAGCGGGACACTGTACCAAGAGACCCAGTACTTC | CASSGTLYQETQYF
TRBJ2-3 | TRBV6-1 | - | TRBD2 | TGTGCCAGCAATCTCCTCCCAGCGGGGGGCACAGATACGCAGTATTTT | CASNLLPAGGTDTQYF
TRBJ2-7 | TRBV29-1 | - | TRBD2 | TGCAGCGTCCCTACTAGCGGGAGATACAATGAGCAGTACTTC | CSVPTSGRYNEQYF
TRBJ2-2 | TRBV20-1 | few | - | TGCAGTGCGAGGCGAGGGAGAGGGACCGGGGAGCTGTTTTTT | CSARRGRGTGELFF
TRBJ1-1 | TRBV27 | - | - | TGTGCCAGCAGTTTATCGGAGGGGCCGAACACTGAAGCTTTCTTT | CASSLSEGPNTEAFF
TRBJ2-3 | TRBV5-1 | - | TRBD1 | TGCGCCAGCAGCCTGGACAGGAGTGGTCGCACAGATACGCAGTATTTT | CASSLDRSGRTDTQYF
TRBJ2-5 | TRBV28 | few | TRBD2 | TGTGCCAGCAAACTAGCGGGGGGGCGTGAGACCCAGTACTTC | CASKLAGGRETQYF
TRBJ2-7 | TRBV12-3/TRBV12-4 | - | TRBD2 | TGTGCCAGCAGTTTTGAGGTTAGCGGGAGTTACGAGCAGTACTTC | CASSFEVSGSYEQYF
TRBJ1-1 | TRBV4-1 | - | - | TGCGCCAGCAGCCAAACTAGGACTGAAGCTTTCTTT | CASSQTRTEAFF
TRBJ1-2 | TRBV12-3/TRBV12-4 | - | - | TGTGCCAGCAGTCCGAACAGGGTTAGGGATGGCTACACCTTC | CASSPNRVRDGYTF
TRBJ2-4 | TRBV20-1 | - | - | TGCAGTGCTAGAGGACAGGTAGCCAAAAACATTCAGTACTTC | CSARGQVAKNIQYF
TRBJ2-3 | TRBV20-1 | - | TRBD1 | TGCAGTGCTGACCGGGGACAGGGACAGACAGATACGCAGTATTTT | CSADRGQGQTDTQYF
TRBJ2-1 | TRBV6-1 | - | TRBD2 | TGTGCCAGCATTACGGGACTAGCGACCTACAATGAGCAGTTCTTC | CASITGLATYNEQFF
TRBJ1-6 | TRBV20-1 | - | - | TGCAGTGCTAAACCCCCGGGGCGGGGGGCGAATTCACCCCTCCACTTT | CSAKPPGRGANSPLHF
TRBJ1-1 | TRBV5-6 | - | TRBD1 | TGTGCCAGCAGCTTGGCGTGGGACAGGGCCAACACTGAAGCTTTCTTT | CASSLAWDRANTEAFF
TRBJ2-1 | TRBV25-1 | few | - | TGTGCCTCCGTTTCCTGGGATGAGCAGTTCTTC | CASVSWDEQFF
TRBJ1-2 | TRBV6-5 | few | - | TGTGCCAGCAGTAACGGACAGACCTATGGCTACACCTTC | CASSNGQTYGYTF
TRBJ2-7 | TRBV20-1 | once | TRBD1 | TGCAGTGCTAGAGATCGGGGTAACAGGGGGTCCTGGTACTACAATGAGCAGTACTTC | CSARDRGNRGSWYYNEQYF
TRBJ2-7 | TRBV7-2 | - | - | TGTGCCAGCAGCACCATAAGGGTGTCCCCTCGGGATGACGAGCAGTACTTC | CASSTIRVSPRDDEQYF
TRBJ2-5 | TRBV4-3 | few | TRBD2 | TGCGCCAGCAGCCAAGATCTAGTAGCGGGGGGGCAAGAGACCCAGTACTTC | CASSQDLVAGGQETQYF
TRBJ2-1 | TRBV9 | few | TRBD1 | TGTGCCAGCAGCGTCCGGGACAGGGAACGTGAGCAGTTCTTC | CASSVRDREREQFF
TRBJ1-1 | TRBV18 | - | - | TGTGCCAGCTCACGCAATGGGGACACTGAAGCTTTCTTT | CASSRNGDTEAFF
TRBJ2-1 | TRBV5-1 | - | - | TGCGCCAGCAGCTTGCTCCCTAAGGCGAACAATGAGCAGTTCTTC | CASSLLPKANNEQFF
TRBJ2-3 | TRBV29-1 | many | - | TGCAGCCTTGGGTTCCCCACAGATACGCAGTATTTT | CSLGFPTDTQYF
TRBJ2-7 | TRBV5-1 | few | TRBD2 | TGCGCCAGCAGCATCGGACTAGCGGGAGTATTCGTCTACGAGCAGTACTTC | CASSIGLAGVFVYEQYF
TRBJ2-1 | TRBV6-5 | - | TRBD1 | TGTGCCAGCGCTTTAGGGACAGGGCAGGGTCTGGGGCAGTTCTTC | CASALGTGQGLGQFF
TRBJ2-5 | TRBV25-1 | few | - | TGTGCCAGCAGTGAGCCGATCCGGAGGGGTGGGCACCCAAGAGAGACCCAGTACTTC | CASSEPIRRGGHPRETQYF
TRBJ2-1 | TRBV20-1 | - | - | TGCAGTGCTAGAGCAGGGGGCCAGCGGGGGAGCTCCTACAATGAGCAGTTCTTC | CSARAGGQRGSSYNEQFF
TRBJ2-2 | TRBV20-1 | - | - | TGCAGTGCTAGGTCCGCTGGGGCGGGGTTCACCGGGGAGCTGTTTTTT | CSARSAGAGFTGELFF
TRBJ2-5 | TRBV5-5 | - | TRBD1 | TGTGCCAGCAGCTTGTTTTTGGGACAGGGAGAGACCCAGTACTTC | CASSLFLGQGETQYF
TRBJ2-7 | TRBV7-9 | - | TRBD2 | TGTGCCAGCAGCTTAGCGGGACTAGCGGGACTCCACAATGAGCAGTACTTC | CASSLAGLAGLHNEQYF
TRBJ2-1 | TRBV6-2/TRBV6-3 | - | - | TGTGCCAGCAGTTACGACATCAATGAGCAGTTCTTC | CASSYDINEQFF
TRBJ2-7 | TRBV20-1 | - | - | TGCAGTGCTAGGGGAAGTTTATACGAGCAGTACTTC | CSARGSLYEQYF
TRBJ2-7 | TRBV7-9 | - | - | TGTGCCAGCAGCGATACTAGCTTCAACTACGAGCAGTACTTC | CASSDTSFNYEQYF
TRBJ2-7 | TRBV20-1 | - | TRBD2 | TGCAGTGCAACGGGACTAACTTCCTCCTACGAGCAGTACTTC | CSATGLTSSYEQYF
TRBJ1-2 | TRBV28 | many | - | TGTGCCAGCTCACTTCTAGGGTATGGCTACACCTTC | CASSLLGYGYTF
TRBJ2-7 | TRBV15 | - | - | TGTGCCACCAGCAGAGAGAGCTACGAGCAGTACTTC | CATSRESYEQYF
TRBJ2-1 | TRBV12-3/TRBV12-4 | - | TRBD2 | TGTGCCAGCAGTCCCTCTTTTAGCGGGAGGGCCCGGGGTAGGAATGAGCAGTTCTTC | CASSPSFSGRARGRNEQFF
TRBJ2-3 | TRBV20-1 | - | - | TGCAGTGCCCCCTCGGCCGGCACAGATACGCAGTATTTT | CSAPSAGTDTQYF
TRBJ1-2 | TRBV6-2/TRBV6-3 | - | TRBD1 | TGTGCCAGCAGTTCCGACAGGGCTCACTATGGCTACACCTTC | CASSSDRAHYGYTF
TRBJ2-2 | TRBV5-1 | - | - | TGCGCCAGCAGCTTGGGCAGTGCGAACACCGGGGAGCTGTTTTTT | CASSLGSANTGELFF